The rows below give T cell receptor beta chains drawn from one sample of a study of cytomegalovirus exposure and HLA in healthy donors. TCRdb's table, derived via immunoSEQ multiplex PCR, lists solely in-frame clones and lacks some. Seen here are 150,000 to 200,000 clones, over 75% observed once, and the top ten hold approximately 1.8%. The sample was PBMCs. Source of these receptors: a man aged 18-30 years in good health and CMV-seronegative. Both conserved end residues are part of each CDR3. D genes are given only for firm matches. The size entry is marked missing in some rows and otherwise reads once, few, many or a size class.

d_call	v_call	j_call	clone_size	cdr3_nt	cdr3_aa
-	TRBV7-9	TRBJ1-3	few	TGTTCCAGCAGTTCCAAATCCTCCCAGTCTGGAAACACCATATATTTT	CSSSSKSSQSGNTIYF
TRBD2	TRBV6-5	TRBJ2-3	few	TGTGCCAGCGCCCGACTAGCGGGAGGGTCAGATACGCAGTATTTT	CASARLAGGSDTQYF
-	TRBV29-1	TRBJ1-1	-	TGCAGCGTCAACCTAGACAGGAACACTGAAGCTTTCTTT	CSVNLDRNTEAFF
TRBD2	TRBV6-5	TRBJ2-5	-	TGTGCCAGCAGCACCGAGCGGGATGGGACCCAGTACTTC	CASSTERDGTQYF
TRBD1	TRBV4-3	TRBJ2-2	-	TGCGCCAGCAGCCTCACCGGGACAGGGGGGATCGGGGAGCTGTTTTTT	CASSLTGTGGIGELFF
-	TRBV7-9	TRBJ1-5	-	TGTGCCAGCAGCTCGAGACAGAGCAATCAGCCCCAGCATTTT	CASSSRQSNQPQHF
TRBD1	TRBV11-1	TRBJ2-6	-	TGTGCCAGCAGCTTAGACAGGGGCTCTCCTGGGGCCAACGTCCTGACTTTC	CASSLDRGSPGANVLTF
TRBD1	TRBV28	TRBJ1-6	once	TGTGCCAGCATCAATTCAGGGGGCTCCTATAATTCACCCCTCCACTTT	CASINSGGSYNSPLHF
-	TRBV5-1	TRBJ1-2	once	TGCGCCAGCAGCTTATCGGGACTGGAAGATTTCACCTTC	CASSLSGLEDFTF
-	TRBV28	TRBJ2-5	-	TGTGCCAGCAGCGGGGACTGGAAACAAGAGACCCAGTACTTC	CASSGDWKQETQYF